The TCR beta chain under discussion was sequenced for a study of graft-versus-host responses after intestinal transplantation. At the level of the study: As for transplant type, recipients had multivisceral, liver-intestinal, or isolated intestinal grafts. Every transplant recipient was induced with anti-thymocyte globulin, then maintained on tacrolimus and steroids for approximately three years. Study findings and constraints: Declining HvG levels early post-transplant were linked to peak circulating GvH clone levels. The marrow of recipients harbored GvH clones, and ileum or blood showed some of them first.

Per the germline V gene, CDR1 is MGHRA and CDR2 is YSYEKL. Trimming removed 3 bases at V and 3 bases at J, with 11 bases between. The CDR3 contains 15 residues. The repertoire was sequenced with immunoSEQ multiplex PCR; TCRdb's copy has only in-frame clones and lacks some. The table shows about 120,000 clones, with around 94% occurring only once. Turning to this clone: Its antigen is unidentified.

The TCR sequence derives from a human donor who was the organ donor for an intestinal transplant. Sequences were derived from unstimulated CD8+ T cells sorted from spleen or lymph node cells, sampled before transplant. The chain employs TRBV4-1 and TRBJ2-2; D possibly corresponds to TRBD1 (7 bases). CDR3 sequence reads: CASSHRGEDTGELFF. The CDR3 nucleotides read TGCGCCAGCAGCCACAGGGGGGAGGACACCGGGGAGCTGTTTTTT.